The 6 T cell receptor beta chains reported below all come from one sample, sequenced in a study of T cells after yellow fever vaccination. TCRdb recomputed calls from the 5' RACE reads with MiXCR, one row per CDR3 protein. The table includes approximately 260,000 distinct CDR3 sequences, 10% to 15% detected once. Material: CD4+ T cells sorted from PBMCs, obtained 45 days after the yellow fever booster vaccination. All receptors derive from a man aged 25-45 years who received the YFV17D yellow fever vaccine.

This chain connects TRBV6-2 or TRBV6-3 to TRBJ2-1, with D uncertain. CDR3 length equals 14 residues. With 7 bases removed from V and 5 bases from J, the gap between germline ends came to 15 bases. The germline gives CDR1 MNHEY, CDR2 SVGEGT. Here the CDR3 reads CASTHLSRDNEQFF. The CDR3 DNA follows: TGTGCCAGCACTCATCTAAGTCGGGACAATGAGCAGTTCTTC.

This clonotype was seen only a few times. The genes are TRBV27 and TRBJ2-1, with 11 bases aligning to TRBD2. Germline CDR1 reads MNHEY; CDR2 reads SMNVEV (reference sequence). V dropped 6 bases and J dropped 5; count of bases not matched to a gene: 9. This CDR3 spans 16 amino acids. The CDR3 DNA is TGTGCCAGCAGCCCCATTAGCGGGAGGGCCCACAATGAGCAGTTCTTC. Protein: CASSPISGRAHNEQFF.

On this clonotype: The junction shows a germline mismatch at one end, possibly a read error. V gene TRBV7-2 combines with J gene TRBJ2-1; 9 positions match TRBD1. The V gene's germline CDR1 is SGHTA and CDR2 FQGNSA. The CDR3 consists of 17 residues. CDR3 DNA: TGTGCCAGCAGCCACGACAGGGGGGGATACTCCTACAATGAGAAGTTCTTC. As protein: CASSHDRGGYSYNEKFF.

Worth noting for this clonotype: The junction and the germline gene differ at one end; a read error may be behind it. The chain links TRBV6-2 or TRBV6-3 to TRBJ2-1; perhaps TRBD2 as D (6 bases). This CDR3 has 17 amino acids. Germline CDR1 and CDR2: MNHEY and SVGEGT. CDR3 amino acids: CVSSYSPGTSPYNEQFF. CDR3 sequence (DNA): TGTGTCAGCAGTTACTCCCCGGGGACTTCCCCCTACAATGAGCAGTTCTTC.

The genes are TRBV6-1 and TRBJ2-3; D unclear. Germline V gives CDR1 MNHNS, CDR2 SASEGT. Trimming shortened V by 6 bases and J by 11 bases, and 9 bases separated the two germline ends. This CDR3 is 10 amino acids long. The CDR3 DNA follows: TGTGCCAGCAGGATCTTGGTGCAGTATTTT. Its translation: CASRILVQYF.

V usage is TRBV7-9 and J usage is TRBJ2-2; TRBD2 matches at 7 bases. Trimming at V came to 6 bases and at J to 1 base, leaving 5 bases not matched to a gene. Germline V gene sequence: CDR1 SEHNR, CDR2 FQNEAQ (reference sequence). The CDR3 consists of 15 residues. For the CDR3, the DNA is TGTGCCAGCAGTTCGAGCGGGAAGAACACCGGGGAGCTGTTTTTT. Protein product: CASSSSGKNTGELFF.